These T cell receptor beta chains were read from a single sample in a study of T cell responses to AZD1222 COVID-19 vaccine. Clones were read by immunoSEQ multiplex PCR, and TCRdb kept only the in-frame ones, dropping some. The table has about 130,000 clones, roughly 93% seen once. Here the sequenced sample was peripheral blood, taken on day 0 of AZD1222 vaccination. These receptor sequences come from an adult in good health. Each CDR3 is given with its conserved first and last residue. The order of the fields is D gene, J gene, clone size, V gene, CDR3 DNA, CDR3 protein. D genes are given only for firm matches. Clone size appears in some rows only: once, few, many, or a class for an expanded clone.

>TRBD2|TRBJ2-5|NA|TRBV7-2
TGTGCCAGCAGCTTATGGCCAGCGGGAGAACAGACCCAGTACTTC
CASSLWPAGEQTQYF
>NA|TRBJ1-1|NA|TRBV28
TGTGCCAGCAGTTTATTGAACACTGAAGCTTTCTTT
CASSLLNTEAFF
>TRBD1|TRBJ1-2|NA|TRBV5-1
TGCGCCAGCAGCGAGTTTCGACAGGGGGATGGCTACACCTTC
CASSEFRQGDGYTF
>NA|TRBJ2-1|NA|TRBV3-1/TRBV3-2
TGTGCCAGCAGCCATACTCTAGCTGGGTACAATGAGCAGTTCTTC
CASSHTLAGYNEQFF
>NA|TRBJ1-1|NA|TRBV24-1
TGTGCCACCAGTGAGACGGGGAAAACTGAAGCTTTCTTT
CATSETGKTEAFF
>NA|TRBJ1-5|NA|TRBV28
TGTGCCAGCAGTTTTCAGGGTTCGTATAGCAATCAGCCCCAGCATTTT
CASSFQGSYSNQPQHF
>NA|TRBJ2-1|NA|TRBV10-3
TGTGCCATCAGATGGACAGACGACAGTGAGCAGTTCTTC
CAIRWTDDSEQFF
>NA|TRBJ1-1|once|TRBV19
TGTGCCAGTAGTATGAGAGGGGCGAGTGTCACTGAAGCTTTCTTT
CASSMRGASVTEAFF
>NA|TRBJ1-2|few|TRBV25-1
TGTGCCAGCAGTGAAGCCCGGGGGCTTCACTATGGCTACACCTTC
CASSEARGLHYGYTF
>NA|TRBJ1-5|NA|TRBV4-2
TGTGCCAGCAGCCCACAGGGATATAGCAATCAGCCCCAGCATTTT
CASSPQGYSNQPQHF
>TRBD2|TRBJ2-2|NA|TRBV5-6
TGTGCCAGCAGCCGGGTTACTAGCGGGGGGACCGGGGAGCTGTTTTTT
CASSRVTSGGTGELFF
>NA|TRBJ1-4|NA|TRBV6-5
TGTGCCAGCAGACGGGCCCCAGAAGGTGAAAAACTGTTTTTT
CASRRAPEGEKLFF
>NA|TRBJ2-7|NA|TRBV2
TGTGCCAGCAGTGTTGGGCCGGTCTCCTACGAGCAGTACTTC
CASSVGPVSYEQYF
>TRBD2|TRBJ2-7|once|TRBV11-2
TGTGCCAGCAGCCCACTGAGACTAGCGGGTCCCGAGCAGTACTTC
CASSPLRLAGPEQYF
>NA|TRBJ1-2|NA|TRBV3-1/TRBV3-2
TGTGCCAGCAGCCCTAAGGACCGCTCGTATGGCTACACCTTC
CASSPKDRSYGYTF